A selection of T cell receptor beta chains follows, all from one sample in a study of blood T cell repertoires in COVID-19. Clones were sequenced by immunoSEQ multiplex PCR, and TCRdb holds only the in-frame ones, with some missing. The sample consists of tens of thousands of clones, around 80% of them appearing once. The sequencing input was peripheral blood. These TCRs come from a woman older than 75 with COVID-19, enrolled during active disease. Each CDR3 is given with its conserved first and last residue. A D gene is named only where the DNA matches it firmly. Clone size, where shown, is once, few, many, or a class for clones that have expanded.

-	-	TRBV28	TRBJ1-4	TGTGCCAGCAGTTCGACAGCGAGGAATGAAAAACTGTTTTTT	CASSSTARNEKLFF
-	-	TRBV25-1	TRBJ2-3	TGTGCCAGCAGTCTACCCAACGGAGATACGCAGTATTTT	CASSLPNGDTQYF
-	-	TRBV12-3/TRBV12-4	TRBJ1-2	TGTGCCAGCAGTTTCGGTGGAGGCGGTGGCTACACCTTC	CASSFGGGGGYTF
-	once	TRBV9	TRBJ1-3	TGTGCCAGCAGCGTAGACGGGACAAGAAACACCATATATTTT	CASSVDGTRNTIYF
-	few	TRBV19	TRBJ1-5	TGTGCCAGTAGAAGGCAGGTCAATCAGCCCCAGCATTTT	CASRRQVNQPQHF
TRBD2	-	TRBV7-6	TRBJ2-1	TGTGCCAGCAGCGGCCGGACTAGCGGGAATGCCAATGAGCAGTTCTTC	CASSGRTSGNANEQFF
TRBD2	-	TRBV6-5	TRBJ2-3	TGTGCCAGCAGTTCCCCCAGCGGGAGGGCCGGGGATACGCAGTATTTT	CASSSPSGRAGDTQYF
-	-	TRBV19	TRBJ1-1	TGTGCCAGTACAATAGGAGGGGTGAACACTGAAGCTTTCTTT	CASTIGGVNTEAFF
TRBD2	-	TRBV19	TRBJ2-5	TGTGCCAGTAGTATCCCGGGACTAGCGGGAGGGCAAAAGACCCAGTACTTC	CASSIPGLAGGQKTQYF
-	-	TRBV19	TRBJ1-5	TGTGCCAGTAGTATTGGTGCGACAGGCAGCAATCAGCCCCAGCATTTT	CASSIGATGSNQPQHF
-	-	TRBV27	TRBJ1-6	TGTGCCAGCAGGGGGCCAGAAAATAATTCACCCCTCCACTTT	CASRGPENNSPLHF
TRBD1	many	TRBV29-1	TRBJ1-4	TGCAGCGTTGAAGGGACAGGGACCCATGAAAAACTGTTTTTT	CSVEGTGTHEKLFF
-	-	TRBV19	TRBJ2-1	TGTGCCAGTAGTATACTAGCCGGAAATGAGCAGTTCTTC	CASSILAGNEQFF
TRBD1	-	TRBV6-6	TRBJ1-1	TGTGCCAGCAGTTACGACAGGGGCACTGAAGCTTTCTTT	CASSYDRGTEAFF
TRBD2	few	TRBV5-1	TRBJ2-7	TGCGCCAGCAGCTTGGCCGCGGGGGGCAATCGGTACGAGCAGTACTTC	CASSLAAGGNRYEQYF
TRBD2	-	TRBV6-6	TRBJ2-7	TGTGCCAGCAGTTACTCGGGACTAGCGTCCTACGAGCAGTACTTC	CASSYSGLASYEQYF
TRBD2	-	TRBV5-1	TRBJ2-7	TGCGCCAGCAGCCTACGGACTAGCGGGACGAACGGCGAGCAGTACTTC	CASSLRTSGTNGEQYF
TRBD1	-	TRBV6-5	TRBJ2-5	TGTGCCAGCAGAAGGAGGGGACAGGGGGAAGAGACCCAGTACTTC	CASRRRGQGEETQYF
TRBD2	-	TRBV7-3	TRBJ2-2	TGTGCCAGCAGCTTAAGTGTAGCGGGAGCTCCCGAGACCGGGGAGCTGTTTTTT	CASSLSVAGAPETGELFF
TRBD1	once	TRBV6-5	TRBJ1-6	TGTGCCAGCAGTTACTCGGGACAGACTTATTCACCCCTCCACTTT	CASSYSGQTYSPLHF
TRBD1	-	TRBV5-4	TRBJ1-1	TGTGCCAGCAGCCCCCGTGGCCGGGACAGGGGCACTGAAGCTTTCTTT	CASSPRGRDRGTEAFF
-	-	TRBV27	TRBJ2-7	TGTGCCAGCAGTTCCGGACAGACCCCCTACGAGCAGTACTTC	CASSSGQTPYEQYF
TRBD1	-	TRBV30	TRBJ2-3	TGTGCCTGGAGGATAGGGACAGAATTACTATCGTTT	CAWRIGTELLSF
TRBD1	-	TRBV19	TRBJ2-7	TGTGCCAGTTCAATCTCCGGGACAGGAACGAACTACGAGCAGTACTTC	CASSISGTGTNYEQYF
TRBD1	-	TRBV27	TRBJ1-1	TGTGCCAGCAGTTTGGTGACAGGGGGCATTAAAGCTTTCTTT	CASSLVTGGIKAFF
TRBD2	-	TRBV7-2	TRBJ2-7	TGTGCCAGCAGCTTAGTAGGGGCGGGAGGGCCCAAGCAGTACTTC	CASSLVGAGGPKQYF
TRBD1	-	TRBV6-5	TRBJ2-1	TGTGCCAGCAGTCATACCGGGACAGGGTACAATGAGCAGTTCTTC	CASSHTGTGYNEQFF
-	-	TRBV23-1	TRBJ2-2	TGCGCCAGCAGTCAAAGGGAAAGGACAGGGAGGGCCGGGGAGCTGTTTTTT	CASSQRERTGRAGELFF
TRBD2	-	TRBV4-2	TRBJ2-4	TGTGCCAGCAGCCAAGAAAAAGGCGGGAGCAGTTCCAAAAACATTCAGTACTTC	CASSQEKGGSSSKNIQYF
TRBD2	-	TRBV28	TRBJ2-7	TGTGCCAGCACCTCGGGGGAGGGGTGGAAAGAGCAGTACTTC	CASTSGEGWKEQYF
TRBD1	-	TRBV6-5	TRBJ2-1	TGTGCCAGCAGAATCCCGGGACAGGTCTACAATGAGCAGTTCTTC	CASRIPGQVYNEQFF
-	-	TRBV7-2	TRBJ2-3	TGTGCCAGCAGCATTAGCGGAGGAGGGGCAGATACGCAGTATTTT	CASSISGGGADTQYF
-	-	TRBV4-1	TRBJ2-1	TGCGCCAGCAGCCAAGAAGTTAATTTGGGCGGGGGTATAGGGGGCAATGAGCAGTTCTTC	CASSQEVNLGGGIGGNEQFF
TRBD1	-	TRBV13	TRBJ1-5	TGTGCCAGCAGCGCACAGGGGCTCAATCAGCCCCAGCATTTT	CASSAQGLNQPQHF
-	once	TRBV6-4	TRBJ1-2	TGTGCCAGCAGTGACTCCGAAGGGGATGGCTACACCTTC	CASSDSEGDGYTF
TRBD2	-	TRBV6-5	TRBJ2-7	TGTGCCAGCACTATAAGCGGGAGGTCCCACGAGCAGTACTTC	CASTISGRSHEQYF
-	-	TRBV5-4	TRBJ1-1	TGTGCGGGCTGGTCGCGGCAGGGGTGGGGACAGAACACTGAAGCTTTCTTT	CAGWSRQGWGQNTEAFF
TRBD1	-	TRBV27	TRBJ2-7	TGTGCCAGCAGTTCGACAGGGTCCCTCGAGCAGTACTTC	CASSSTGSLEQYF
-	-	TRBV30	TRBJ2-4	TGTGCCTGGAGTGTACCAGGATTAGCGATGGCCAAAAACATTCAGTACTTC	CAWSVPGLAMAKNIQYF
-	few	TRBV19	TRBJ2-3	TGTGCCAGTAGTATTGGGAGAGATACGCAGTATTTT	CASSIGRDTQYF
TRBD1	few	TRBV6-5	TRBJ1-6	TGTGCCAGCAAACCGGGACAGGGGGATTCACCCCTCCACTTT	CASKPGQGDSPLHF
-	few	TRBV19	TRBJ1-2	TGTGCCAGTAGTATAGACCGGGCGGGCGGCTACACCTTC	CASSIDRAGGYTF
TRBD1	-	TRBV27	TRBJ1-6	TGTGCCAGCAGTTTATACAGGGGCAGTTCACCCCTCCACTTT	CASSLYRGSSPLHF
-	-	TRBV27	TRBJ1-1	TGTGCCAGCTCCCCCGGGGGGCGGGGCACTGAAGCTTTCTTT	CASSPGGRGTEAFF
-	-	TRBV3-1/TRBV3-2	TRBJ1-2	TGTGCCAGCAGCCAAGCAGGGAAGGACTATGGCTACACCTTC	CASSQAGKDYGYTF
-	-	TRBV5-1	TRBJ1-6	TGCGCCAGCAGGTACGGGTCCGTTGGAAATTCACCCCTCCACTTT	CASRYGSVGNSPLHF
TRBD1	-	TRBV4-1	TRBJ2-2	TGCGCCAGCAGGCAAGGTCCGGGACAGGGGAACGGGGAGCTGTTTTTT	CASRQGPGQGNGELFF
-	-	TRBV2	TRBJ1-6	TGTGCCGGAAAACGACAGGATTCGGGTAAACCCCTCCACTTT	CAGKRQDSGKPLHF
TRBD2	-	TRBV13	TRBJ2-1	TGTGCCAGCAGCTTACTAGCGGGAGGCGGGAATGAGCAGTTCTTC	CASSLLAGGGNEQFF
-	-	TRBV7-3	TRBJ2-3	TGTGCCAGCAGCTTAGGCCGGGTGAGCACAGATACGCAGTATTTT	CASSLGRVSTDTQYF
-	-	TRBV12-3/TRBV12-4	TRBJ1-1	TGTGCCAGCAGTTTATTTCCAGGGCGTGAAGCTTTCTTT	CASSLFPGREAFF
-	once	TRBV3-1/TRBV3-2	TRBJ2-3	TGTGCCAGCAGCCAAGGCTCAACAGCCCGAGATACGCAGTATTTT	CASSQGSTARDTQYF
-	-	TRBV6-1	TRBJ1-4	TGTGCCAGCAGTGAGACATCGGGGGAAAAACTGTTTTTT	CASSETSGEKLFF